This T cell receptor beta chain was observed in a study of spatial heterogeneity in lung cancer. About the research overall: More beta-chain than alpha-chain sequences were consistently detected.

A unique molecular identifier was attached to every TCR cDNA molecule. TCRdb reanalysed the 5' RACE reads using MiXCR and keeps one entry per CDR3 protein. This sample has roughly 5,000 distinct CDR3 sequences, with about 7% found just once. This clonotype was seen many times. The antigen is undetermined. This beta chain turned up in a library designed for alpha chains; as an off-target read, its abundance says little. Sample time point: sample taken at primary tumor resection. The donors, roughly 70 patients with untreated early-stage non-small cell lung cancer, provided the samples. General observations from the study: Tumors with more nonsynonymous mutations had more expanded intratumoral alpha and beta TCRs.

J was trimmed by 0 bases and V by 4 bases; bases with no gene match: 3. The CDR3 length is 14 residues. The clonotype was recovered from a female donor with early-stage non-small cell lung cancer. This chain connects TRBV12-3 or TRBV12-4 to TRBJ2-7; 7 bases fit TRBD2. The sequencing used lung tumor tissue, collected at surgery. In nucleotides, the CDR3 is TGTGCCAGCAGTTCTAGCGGCAGCTCCTACGAGCAGTACTTC. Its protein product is CASSSSGSSYEQYF.